This T cell receptor beta chain was sequenced during a study of T cells after yellow fever vaccination. General observations from the study: FACS-sorted repertoires could contain abundant clonotypes contaminating from the bulk population.

With respect to this clonotype: Its target is unknown.

TCRdb reprocessed the 5' RACE reads with MiXCR, giving one entry per CDR3 protein. Of 500,000 to 650,000 distinct CDR3 sequences detected, approximately 16% appear once; the ten largest clones hold roughly 17%. CDR1 and CDR2 (germline): SGHRS, YFSETQ. Trimming removed 4 bases from V and 5 bases from J, with 15 bases in between. CDR3 length: 14 residues. This chain uses TRBV5-1 with TRBJ2-5, with D perhaps matching TRBD1 (6 bases). This receptor was obtained from a young man who received the YFV17D yellow fever vaccine. This sample comprised PBMCs, obtained less than 6 days after the first yellow fever vaccination. The CDR3 nucleotides read TGCGCCAGCAGCCAGGACCCCGACAGGGAGACCCAGTACTTC. It yields the protein CASSQDPDRETQYF.